This T cell receptor (beta chain) was identified in a study of blood T cell repertoires in COVID-19. Study-wide background: The analysed material was cDNA or gDNA that came from T cells, B-cell-depleted T cells, or PBMCs.

CDR1 is SGHTA and CDR2 is FQGNSA in the germline V gene. The CDR3 covers 15 residues. Trimming at V came to 7 bases and at J to 5 bases, leaving 7 bases not matched to a gene. The repertoire was sequenced with immunoSEQ multiplex PCR; TCRdb's copy has only in-frame clones and lacks some. The table has fewer than 400,000 clones, approximately 83% seen once. The chain has TRBV7-2 and TRBJ2-5; TRBD2 agrees at 13 bases. Sequencing was done on a sample of PBMCs or T cells enriched from blood (not recorded which). This sequence was found in a young man who had recovered from COVID-19. CDR3 in DNA: TGTGCCAGCACCTGGACTAGCGGGGGTATTGAGACCCAGTACTTC. The encoded protein is CASTWTSGGIETQYF.